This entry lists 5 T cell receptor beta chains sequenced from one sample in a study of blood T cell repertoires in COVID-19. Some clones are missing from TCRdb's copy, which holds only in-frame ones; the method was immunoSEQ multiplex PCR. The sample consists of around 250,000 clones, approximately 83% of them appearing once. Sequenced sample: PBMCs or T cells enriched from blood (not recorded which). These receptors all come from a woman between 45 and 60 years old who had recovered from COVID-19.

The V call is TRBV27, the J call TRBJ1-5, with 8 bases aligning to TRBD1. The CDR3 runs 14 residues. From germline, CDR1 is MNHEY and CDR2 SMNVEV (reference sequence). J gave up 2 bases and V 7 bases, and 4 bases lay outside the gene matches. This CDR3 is CASKPGQGNQPQHF. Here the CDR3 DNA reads TGTGCCAGCAAGCCGGGACAGGGCAATCAGCCCCAGCATTTT.

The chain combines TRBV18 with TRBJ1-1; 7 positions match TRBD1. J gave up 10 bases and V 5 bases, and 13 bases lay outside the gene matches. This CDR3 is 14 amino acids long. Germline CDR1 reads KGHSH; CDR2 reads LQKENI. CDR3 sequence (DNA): TGTGCCAGCTCATCTACGGGACAGCCAGGTGCAGCTTTCTTT. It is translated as CASSSTGQPGAAFF.

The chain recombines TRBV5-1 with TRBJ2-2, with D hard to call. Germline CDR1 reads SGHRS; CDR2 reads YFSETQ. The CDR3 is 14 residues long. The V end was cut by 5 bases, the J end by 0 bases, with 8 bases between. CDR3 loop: CASRRLANTGELFF. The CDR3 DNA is TGCGCCAGCAGACGACTGGCGAACACCGGGGAGCTGTTTTTT.

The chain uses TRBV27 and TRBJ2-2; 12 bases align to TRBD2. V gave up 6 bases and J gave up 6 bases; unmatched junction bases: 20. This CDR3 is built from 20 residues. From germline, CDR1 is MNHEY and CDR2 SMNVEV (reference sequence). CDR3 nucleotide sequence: TGTGCCAGCAGGCGAAACCCGACTAGCGGGAGTTTTCATTTGGCCGGGGAGCTGTTTTTT. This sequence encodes CASRRNPTSGSFHLAGELFF.

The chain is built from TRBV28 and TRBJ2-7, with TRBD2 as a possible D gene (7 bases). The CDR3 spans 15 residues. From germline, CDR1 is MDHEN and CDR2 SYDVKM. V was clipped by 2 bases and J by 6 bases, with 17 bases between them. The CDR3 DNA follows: TGTGCCAGCAGTTTAGGGGGGGCCGCCGGCGGCGAGCAGTACTTC. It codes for CASSLGGAAGGEQYF.